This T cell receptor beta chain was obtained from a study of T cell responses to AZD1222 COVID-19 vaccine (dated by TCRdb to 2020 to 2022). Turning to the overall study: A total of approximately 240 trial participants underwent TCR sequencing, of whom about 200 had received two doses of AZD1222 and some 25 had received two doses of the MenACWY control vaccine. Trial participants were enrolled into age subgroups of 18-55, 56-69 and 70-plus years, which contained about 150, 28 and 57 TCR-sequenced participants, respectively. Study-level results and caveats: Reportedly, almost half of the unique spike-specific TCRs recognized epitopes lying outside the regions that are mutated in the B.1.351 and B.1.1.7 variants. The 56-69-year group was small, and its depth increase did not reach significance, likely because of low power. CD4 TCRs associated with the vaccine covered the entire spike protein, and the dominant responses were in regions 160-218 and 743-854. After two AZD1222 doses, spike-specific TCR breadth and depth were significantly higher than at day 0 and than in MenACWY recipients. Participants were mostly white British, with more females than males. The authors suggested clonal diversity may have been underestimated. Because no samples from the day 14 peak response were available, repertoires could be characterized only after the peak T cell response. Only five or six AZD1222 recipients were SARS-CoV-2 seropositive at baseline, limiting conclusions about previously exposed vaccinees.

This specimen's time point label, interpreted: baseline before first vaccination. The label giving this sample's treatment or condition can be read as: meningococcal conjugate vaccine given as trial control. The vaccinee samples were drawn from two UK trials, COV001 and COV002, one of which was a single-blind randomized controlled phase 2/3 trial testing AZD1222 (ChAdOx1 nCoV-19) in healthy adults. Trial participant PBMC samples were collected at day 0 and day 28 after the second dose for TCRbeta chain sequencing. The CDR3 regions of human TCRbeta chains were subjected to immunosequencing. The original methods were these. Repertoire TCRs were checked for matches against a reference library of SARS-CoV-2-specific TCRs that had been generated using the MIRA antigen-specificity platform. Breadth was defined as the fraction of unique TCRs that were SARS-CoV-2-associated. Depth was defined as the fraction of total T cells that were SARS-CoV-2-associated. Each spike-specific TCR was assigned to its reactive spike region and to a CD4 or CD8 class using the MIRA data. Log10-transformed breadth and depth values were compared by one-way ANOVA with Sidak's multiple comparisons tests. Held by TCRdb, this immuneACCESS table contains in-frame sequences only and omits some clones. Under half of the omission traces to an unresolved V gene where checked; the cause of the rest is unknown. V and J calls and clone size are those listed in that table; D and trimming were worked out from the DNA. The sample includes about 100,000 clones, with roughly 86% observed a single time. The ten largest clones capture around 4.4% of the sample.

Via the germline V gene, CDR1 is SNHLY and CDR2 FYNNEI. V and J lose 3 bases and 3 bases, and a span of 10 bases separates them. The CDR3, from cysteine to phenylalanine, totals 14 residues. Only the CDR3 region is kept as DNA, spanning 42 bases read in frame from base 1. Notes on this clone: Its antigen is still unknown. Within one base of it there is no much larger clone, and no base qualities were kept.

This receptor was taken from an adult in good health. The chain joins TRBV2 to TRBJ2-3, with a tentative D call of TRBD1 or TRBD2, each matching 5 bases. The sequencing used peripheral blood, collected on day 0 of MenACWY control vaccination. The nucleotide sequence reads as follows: TGTGCCAGCAGTGAGGGGGTGGAGACAGATACGCAGTATTTT. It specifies CASSEGVETDTQYF.